This is a list of T cell receptor beta chains from one sample in a study of T-cell reconstitution after alpha-beta-depleted transplantation in children. One entry per CDR3 protein, called by TCRdb with MiXCR from the PCR reads. Among approximately 640,000 distinct CDR3 sequences listed, approximately 17% were seen once. The input for sequencing was PBMCs from the stem cell graft donor, taken from the stem cell graft. All receptors come from a human donor who donated a stem cell graft to a child with acute myeloid leukemia. The CDR3 runs from the conserved cysteine through the conserved F or W. A D gene is named only where the DNA matches it firmly. Clone size, where shown, is once, few, many, or a class for clones that have expanded.

d_call: -; v_call: TRBV7-9; j_call: TRBJ2-7; clone_size: -; cdr3_aa: CASSSTGNPYEQYF; cdr3_nt: TGTGCCAGCAGCTCTACAGGGAACCCCTACGAGCAGTACTTC
d_call: -; v_call: TRBV4-3; j_call: TRBJ2-2; clone_size: -; cdr3_aa: CASSQWMGLNTGELFF; cdr3_nt: TGCGCCAGCAGCCAATGGATGGGGTTAAACACCGGGGAGCTGTTTTTT
d_call: TRBD1; v_call: TRBV20-1; j_call: TRBJ2-7; clone_size: few; cdr3_aa: CSASSGTGTYEQYF; cdr3_nt: TGCAGTGCTAGCTCCGGGACAGGCACCTACGAGCAGTACTTC
d_call: TRBD1; v_call: TRBV12-3/TRBV12-4; j_call: TRBJ2-7; clone_size: -; cdr3_aa: CASSLALGQGGEQYF; cdr3_nt: TGTGCCAGCAGTTTAGCTCTTGGACAGGGAGGCGAGCAGTACTTC
d_call: TRBD1; v_call: TRBV20-1; j_call: TRBJ1-4; clone_size: few; cdr3_aa: CSARGTGRGKLFF; cdr3_nt: TGCAGTGCTAGAGGGACAGGCCGGGGAAAACTGTTTTTT
d_call: -; v_call: TRBV4-3; j_call: TRBJ2-7; clone_size: few; cdr3_aa: CASSQDEAYEQYF; cdr3_nt: TGCGCCAGCAGCCAAGATGAGGCCTACGAGCAGTACTTC
d_call: TRBD2; v_call: TRBV29-1; j_call: TRBJ2-3; clone_size: many; cdr3_aa: CSVATSGGTDTQYF; cdr3_nt: TGCAGCGTCGCCACTAGCGGGGGCACAGATACGCAGTATTTT
d_call: -; v_call: TRBV7-2; j_call: TRBJ1-2; clone_size: few; cdr3_aa: CASSLGHREGYGYTF; cdr3_nt: TGTGCCAGCAGCTTAGGTCACAGGGAAGGCTATGGCTACACCTTC
d_call: -; v_call: TRBV5-6; j_call: TRBJ2-3; clone_size: few; cdr3_aa: CASSVAGTDTQYF; cdr3_nt: TGTGCCAGCAGCGTGGCGGGCACAGATACGCAGTATTTT
d_call: -; v_call: TRBV7-7; j_call: TRBJ2-2; clone_size: -; cdr3_aa: CASRPAGAFSTGELFF; cdr3_nt: TGTGCCAGCCGCCCCGCCGGGGCCTTCTCCACCGGGGAGCTGTTTTTT
d_call: -; v_call: TRBV5-1; j_call: TRBJ2-5; clone_size: few; cdr3_aa: CASSSTASRGRETQYF; cdr3_nt: TGCGCCAGCAGCTCCACGGCTAGCCGGGGTAGAGAGACCCAGTACTTC
d_call: TRBD2; v_call: TRBV5-5; j_call: TRBJ2-5; clone_size: many; cdr3_aa: CASSLSLAPQETQYF; cdr3_nt: TGTGCCAGCAGCCTCTCACTAGCGCCTCAAGAGACCCAGTACTTC
d_call: -; v_call: TRBV12-3/TRBV12-4; j_call: TRBJ2-7; clone_size: few; cdr3_aa: CASSPLAPLEQYF; cdr3_nt: TGTGCCAGCAGCCCCCTGGCCCCCCTCGAGCAGTACTTC
d_call: TRBD1; v_call: TRBV11-2; j_call: TRBJ1-1; clone_size: -; cdr3_aa: CASSFGQGVGARAEAFF; cdr3_nt: TGTGCCAGCAGCTTTGGACAGGGCGTGGGGGCGAGGGCTGAAGCTTTCTTT
d_call: TRBD2; v_call: TRBV7-2; j_call: TRBJ2-2; clone_size: once; cdr3_aa: CASSRASGVFTGELFF; cdr3_nt: TGTGCCAGCAGCCGTGCTAGCGGGGTTTTTACCGGGGAGCTGTTTTTT
d_call: TRBD2; v_call: TRBV6-2/TRBV6-3; j_call: TRBJ2-1; clone_size: many; cdr3_aa: CASSPDGLARNEQFF; cdr3_nt: TGTGCCAGCAGTCCCGACGGACTAGCGCGCAATGAGCAGTTCTTC
d_call: TRBD2; v_call: TRBV20-1; j_call: TRBJ2-1; clone_size: -; cdr3_aa: CSSLGAGGPGSYNEQFF; cdr3_nt: TGCAGTTCCCTTGGGGCGGGGGGGCCCGGATCCTACAATGAGCAGTTCTTC
d_call: -; v_call: TRBV24-1; j_call: TRBJ2-1; clone_size: few; cdr3_aa: CATSDPAVPNSNEQFF; cdr3_nt: TGTGCCACCAGTGACCCAGCTGTGCCCAATAGTAATGAGCAGTTCTTC
d_call: -; v_call: TRBV15; j_call: TRBJ1-2; clone_size: many; cdr3_aa: CATSRVVGSGYTF; cdr3_nt: TGTGCCACCAGCAGAGTAGTAGGCTCTGGCTACACCTTC
d_call: -; v_call: TRBV6-2/TRBV6-3; j_call: TRBJ1-2; clone_size: few; cdr3_aa: CASSYEGRLAGYTF; cdr3_nt: TGTGCCAGCAGTTACGAGGGGAGGCTCGCTGGCTACACCTTC
d_call: -; v_call: TRBV30; j_call: TRBJ1-5; clone_size: few; cdr3_aa: CAWSAVGGRGNQPQHF; cdr3_nt: TGTGCCTGGAGCGCCGTCGGAGGTAGAGGCAATCAGCCCCAGCATTTT
d_call: -; v_call: TRBV20-1; j_call: TRBJ2-2; clone_size: many; cdr3_aa: CSARGDSAAATGELFF; cdr3_nt: TGCAGTGCTAGAGGCGATTCCGCGGCAGCCACCGGGGAGCTGTTTTTT
d_call: -; v_call: TRBV12-3/TRBV12-4; j_call: TRBJ1-1; clone_size: few; cdr3_aa: CASLIRGIPEAFF; cdr3_nt: TGTGCCAGCTTGATTCGAGGGATCCCGGAAGCTTTCTTT
d_call: -; v_call: TRBV12-3/TRBV12-4; j_call: TRBJ2-1; clone_size: many; cdr3_aa: CASSLGGTNEQFF; cdr3_nt: TGTGCCAGCAGTTTAGGGGGGACAAATGAGCAGTTCTTC
d_call: TRBD1; v_call: TRBV25-1; j_call: TRBJ1-1; clone_size: -; cdr3_aa: CATLQGGTEAFF; cdr3_nt: TGTGCCACCTTGCAGGGGGGGACTGAAGCTTTCTTT
d_call: -; v_call: TRBV6-2/TRBV6-3; j_call: TRBJ2-3; clone_size: few; cdr3_aa: CASSLGVFTDTQYF; cdr3_nt: TGTGCCAGCAGTCTCGGGGTCTTCACAGATACGCAGTATTTT
d_call: -; v_call: TRBV28; j_call: TRBJ1-5; clone_size: many; cdr3_aa: CASQTGGDHQPQHF; cdr3_nt: TGTGCCAGTCAGACGGGGGGCGATCATCAGCCCCAGCATTTT
d_call: -; v_call: TRBV6-1; j_call: TRBJ2-1; clone_size: many; cdr3_aa: CASRLTGYSSYNEQFF; cdr3_nt: TGTGCCAGCAGACTTACAGGGTACAGCTCCTACAATGAGCAGTTCTTC
d_call: -; v_call: TRBV7-9; j_call: TRBJ1-3; clone_size: -; cdr3_aa: CASSRTQGNTIYF; cdr3_nt: TGTGCCAGCAGCAGGACCCAGGGAAACACCATATATTTT
d_call: TRBD1; v_call: TRBV20-1; j_call: TRBJ2-1; clone_size: many; cdr3_aa: CSAGETGVPYNEQFF; cdr3_nt: TGCAGTGCTGGGGAGACAGGGGTCCCCTACAATGAGCAGTTCTTC
d_call: -; v_call: TRBV20-1; j_call: TRBJ2-2; clone_size: many; cdr3_aa: CSARSGLPILSGELFF; cdr3_nt: TGCAGTGCTAGATCAGGACTCCCAATTTTGTCCGGGGAGCTGTTTTTT
d_call: -; v_call: TRBV7-2; j_call: TRBJ2-7; clone_size: many; cdr3_aa: CASSTQRGTSIEQYF; cdr3_nt: TGTGCCAGCAGCACCCAACGGGGGACATCAATCGAGCAGTACTTC
d_call: TRBD2; v_call: TRBV28; j_call: TRBJ2-1; clone_size: many; cdr3_aa: CASSPSGGSSYNEQFF; cdr3_nt: TGTGCCAGCAGTCCAAGCGGGGGAAGCTCCTACAATGAGCAGTTCTTC